This T cell receptor (beta chain) was obtained from a study of blood T cell repertoires in COVID-19 (TCRdb year 2020). For context, the study as a whole: Collaborator samples came from the United States, Italy and Spain and covered acute and convalescent phases of COVID-19. Where available, HLA class I and class II types were taken from metadata supplied by the sample provider and were not determined by assay-based typing. Sample metadata almost always included a de-identified subject ID, COVID-19 status, age in years and sex. The dataset comprised deeply sampled blood TCRbeta repertoires from subjects exposed to, actively infected with, or recovered from COVID-19. The samples were drawn from two sources: the first 160 participants of the ongoing ImmuneRACE study, and 1,254 subjects contributed by 6 global collaborators. The prospective study material was composed of cDNA or gDNA derived from T cells, B-cell-depleted T cells, or PBMCs. The repertoires were made available in a free public database intended to serve as a resource for research on the immune response to SARS-CoV-2.

The immunoSEQ Assay, a bias-controlled multiplex PCR, was used to amplify TCRbeta CDR3 regions from genomic DNA. Regarding the original processing steps: The number of nucleated cells in each sample was estimated by amplification of reference gene primers within the assay. To quantify the absolute abundance of each unique TCRbeta CDR3 rearrangement, sequence reads were collapsed and filtered. For each sample, productive Simpson clonality was calculated as the square root of Simpson's diversity index over productive rearrangements. Drawn from immuneACCESS, this table holds only the in-frame rearrangements with V and J called that TCRdb kept. Clones are partly lost; checked studies trace under half to an unresolved V gene and leave the rest unexplained. Clone size and the V and J calls come from that table; the DNA yielded D and trimming. The sample yields about 210,000 clones; about 86% were counted once. The ten largest clones add up to approximately 6.2% of the sample.

Samples from volunteer blood donors who had recovered from COVID-19 were contributed by a second Seattle source. Each collaborating institution followed its own protocols to collect whole blood in K2EDTA tubes. For TCRbeta analysis, collaborators shipped samples in one of three forms: frozen whole blood, isolated PBMCs, or DNA extracted from either of those sample types. What the research found in general, with its limitations: The amount of clinical and demographic metadata varied by source and participant and was provided uncurated.

Trimming takes 2 bases from V and 0 bases from J, and the germline ends sit 6 bases apart. From its cysteine to its phenylalanine, the CDR3 spans 15 amino acids. The read is trimmed to its CDR3 DNA, 45 bases read in frame from base 1. Looking up the germline V gene yields CDR1 SGDLS and CDR2 YYNGEE. Details on this clone: Its antigen remains unidentified. No base quality information exists; no much larger clone differs at one position.

The chain is encoded by TRBV9 joined to TRBJ1-6; the D gene lacks a confident call. The sample taken for sequencing was peripheral blood. The clonotype was recovered from a man in his sixties who had recovered from COVID-19. The CDR3: CASSVGSSYNSPLHF. In nucleotide form, the sequence is TGTGCCAGCAGCGTTGGCAGCTCCTATAATTCACCCCTCCACTTT.